This T cell receptor beta chain emerged from a study of memory CD4+ T cells and cytomegalovirus serostatus. The CDR3 length is 12 residues. Trimming cost V 5 bases and J 6 bases, with 8 bases left between them. Germline V gene sequence: CDR1 SGHNT, CDR2 YENEEA. In the case of this clone: Other DNA sequences in this specimen translate into the identical CDR3.

TCRdb's copy holds only in-frame clones and misses some; the assay was immunoSEQ multiplex PCR. The data contain about 56,000 clones, 70% to 75% of them seen just once; the ten biggest clones take up 2% to 3%. Single viable CD3+CD4+CD8-CD45RO+ cells were sorted as the memory CD4+ T cells. The rearrangement joins TRBV11-3 to TRBJ2-1, with D unclear. This receptor was identified in an adult in good health and CMV-seropositive. Sequenced material: memory CD4+ T cells from blood. The CDR3 here is CASSLNSNEQFF. CDR3 DNA sequence: TGTGCCAGCAGCCTAAACAGCAATGAGCAGTTCTTC.